These T cell receptor beta chains were read from a single sample in a study of T cells in Graves' hyperthyroidism and ophthalmopathy. TCRdb recomputed calls from the multiplex PCR reads with MiXCR, one row per CDR3 protein. Of around 600,000 distinct CDR3 sequences listed, approximately 15% are singletons. The sequencing input was blood. These TCRs come from a woman under 30 with Graves' ophthalmopathy. CDR3s include the opening cysteine and the closing phenylalanine or tryptophan. D genes are given only for firm matches. Rows may omit the clone size; those that give it use once, few, many or a size class.

j_gene	abundance	d_gene	v_gene	len	CDR3aa	CDR3nt
TRBJ2-7	many	NA	TRBV18	12	CASSPRAYEQYF	TGTGCCAGCAGCCCCCGAGCCTACGAGCAGTACTTC
TRBJ2-4	NA	TRBD2	TRBV19	18	CASSITSGRGGAKNIQYF	TGTGCCAGTAGTATTACTAGCGGGAGGGGCGGCGCCAAAAACATTCAGTACTTC
TRBJ1-1	NA	NA	TRBV12-5	13	CANGLGRATEAFF	TGTGCTAATGGTTTGGGCAGGGCTACTGAAGCTTTCTTT
TRBJ1-4	NA	NA	TRBV10-1	15	CASSQPGQFNEKLFF	TGCGCCAGCAGTCAACCGGGACAATTTAATGAAAAACTGTTTTTT
TRBJ2-7	NA	NA	TRBV14	16	CASSPQPGLGLYEQYF	TGTGCCAGCAGCCCGCAGCCCGGCCTAGGCCTCTACGAGCAGTACTTC
TRBJ2-3	few	NA	TRBV3-1	16	CASSYSKQGSTDTRYF	TGTGCCAGCAGTTACTCGAAGCAGGGGAGCACAGATACGCGGTATTTT
TRBJ2-1	few	NA	TRBV29-1	15	CSVAPFRGDYNEQFF	TGCAGCGTTGCCCCGTTCAGGGGGGATTACAATGAGCAGTTCTTC
TRBJ2-5	NA	NA	TRBV30	12	CAWKSSGETQYF	TGTGCCTGGAAATCGTCGGGAGAGACCCAGTACTTC
TRBJ1-2	many	NA	TRBV5-5	17	CASSSSPGQPTMGGYTF	TGTGCCAGCAGCTCGAGTCCGGGACAACCAACTATGGGAGGCTACACCTTC
TRBJ1-4	few	NA	TRBV7-2	15	CASSLVMGVAEKLFF	TGTGCCAGCAGCTTAGTCATGGGGGTGGCTGAAAAACTGTTTTTT
TRBJ2-3	many	TRBD2	TRBV20-1	18	CSASVWREGRLGTDTQYF	TGCAGTGCTAGTGTGTGGCGGGAGGGCCGATTAGGCACAGATACGCAGTATTTT
TRBJ2-7	NA	TRBD1	TRBV7-2	15	CASSPQGESSYEQYF	TGTGCCAGCAGCCCACAGGGGGAGAGCTCCTACGAGCAGTACTTC
TRBJ2-1	many	NA	TRBV20-1	15	CSARQAGTVYNEQFF	TGCAGTGCTAGACAAGCCGGGACTGTCTACAATGAGCAGTTCTTC
TRBJ2-3	NA	TRBD2	TRBV5-8	15	CASSRSKREADTQYF	TGTGCCAGCAGCCGGTCAAAGCGGGAGGCCGATACGCAGTATTTT
TRBJ2-5	few	NA	TRBV20-1	15	CSARGYHRGGETQYF	TGCAGTGCTAGGGGATACCACAGGGGAGGGGAGACCCAGTACTTC
TRBJ1-6	NA	NA	TRBV11-3	15	CASSPGQRGHSPLHF	TGTGCCAGCAGCCCGGGACAACGTGGGCATTCACCCCTCCACTTT
TRBJ2-2	many	NA	TRBV12-3/TRBV12-4	14	CATARRDGTGELFF	TGTGCCACTGCTCGGCGGGATGGCACCGGGGAGCTGTTTTTT
TRBJ1-1	many	NA	TRBV27	14	CASSTYAGGAEAFF	TGTGCCAGCAGTACCTATGCCGGGGGCGCTGAAGCTTTCTTT
TRBJ1-5	many	NA	TRBV27	13	CASSERVLQPQHF	TGTGCCAGTTCAGAGAGGGTGCTTCAGCCCCAGCATTTT
TRBJ2-5	NA	NA	TRBV7-2	13	CASSLVSFNWSYF	TGTGCCAGCAGCTTAGTTTCTTTCAACTGGTCGTACTTC
TRBJ1-2	few	TRBD1	TRBV28	15	CASRPPGDRRYGYTF	TGTGCCAGCAGGCCCCCCGGGGACAGAAGGTATGGCTACACCTTC
TRBJ2-7	many	TRBD1	TRBV20-1	12	CSVGTGFYEQYF	TGCAGTGTTGGGACAGGGTTCTACGAGCAGTACTTC
TRBJ2-5	many	TRBD2	TRBV19	14	CASSALAGAETQYF	TGTGCCAGTAGTGCGCTAGCGGGAGCAGAGACCCAGTACTTC
TRBJ1-2	NA	NA	TRBV7-3	13	CASSFTSGYGYTF	TGTGCCAGCAGTTTCACTTCGGGGTATGGCTACACCTTC
TRBJ2-1	NA	NA	TRBV12-3/TRBV12-4	12	CASEDFLNEQFF	TGTGCCTCTGAGGACTTCTTAAATGAGCAGTTCTTC
TRBJ2-7	once	NA	TRBV5-1	15	CASSSYGLSASEQYF	TGTGCCAGCAGCTCATACGGACTGAGCGCCTCCGAGCAGTACTTC
TRBJ2-5	few	NA	TRBV6-1	11	CASSLGLDLYF	TGTGCCAGCAGCCTGGGGCTAGATCTGTACTTC
TRBJ1-2	many	NA	TRBV7-9	19	CASRHLRERRAEAYYGYTF	TGTGCCAGCAGGCATCTCAGGGAGAGAAGGGCTGAGGCCTACTATGGCTACACCTTC
TRBJ1-1	few	TRBD1	TRBV29-1	13	CSVITGANTEAFF	TGCAGCGTTATCACAGGGGCGAACACTGAAGCTTTCTTT
TRBJ2-5	many	TRBD2	TRBV2	20	CASSDPTTWVPSGRTETQYF	TGTGCCAGCAGTGACCCTACGACCTGGGTCCCTAGCGGGAGGACAGAGACCCAGTACTTC
TRBJ1-4	NA	NA	TRBV7-9	13	CASSPIKNEKLFF	TGTGCCAGCAGCCCCATTAAAAATGAAAAACTGTTTTTT
TRBJ2-4	NA	NA	TRBV27	16	CASQPEGRVDKDIQYF	TGTGCCAGCCAACCTGAAGGCAGGGTGGACAAAGACATTCAGTACTTC
TRBJ2-1	many	TRBD2	TRBV3-1	15	CASTPGVAGAGEQFF	TGTGCCAGCACCCCAGGGGTAGCGGGAGCGGGTGAGCAGTTCTTC
TRBJ1-2	many	NA	TRBV12-3/TRBV12-4	13	CASSFGPHYGYTF	TGTGCCAGCAGTTTCGGACCACACTATGGCTACACCTTC
TRBJ2-1	many	NA	TRBV20-1	16	CSARGPTRSSYNEQFF	TGCAGTGCTAGAGGACCTACTCGGAGCTCCTACAATGAGCAGTTCTTC
TRBJ2-2	NA	TRBD2	TRBV27	17	CASSLSRAGGLTGELFF	TGTGCCAGCAGTTTATCGAGAGCGGGAGGACTCACCGGGGAGCTGTTTTTT
TRBJ1-4	many	NA	TRBV30	13	CAWNPDTNEKLFF	TGTGCCTGGAACCCCGATACTAATGAAAAACTGTTTTTT
TRBJ1-2	few	TRBD1	TRBV7-8	15	CASSFPPTGGNGYTF	TGTGCCAGCAGCTTCCCCCCGACAGGGGGGAATGGCTACACCTTC
TRBJ2-5	once	TRBD1	TRBV20-1	15	CSAISETGFGETQYF	TGCAGTGCTATTTCCGAGACAGGGTTCGGAGAGACCCAGTACTTC
TRBJ2-1	few	NA	TRBV3-1	12	CASSQNQGEQFF	TGTGCCAGCAGCCAAAACCAGGGTGAGCAGTTCTTC
TRBJ1-5	many	NA	TRBV7-9	13	CASSPVSNQPQHF	TGTGCCAGCAGCCCTGTTAGCAATCAGCCCCAGCATTTT
TRBJ1-6	few	NA	TRBV7-9	16	CASSLALRIVGSPLHF	TGTGCCAGCAGCTTAGCGCTACGAATAGTTGGTTCACCCCTCCACTTT
TRBJ2-7	many	NA	TRBV10-3	14	CAISGATPPNEQYF	TGTGCCATCAGTGGAGCGACTCCTCCCAACGAGCAGTACTTC
TRBJ2-2	many	NA	TRBV5-5	14	CASLMSYSRGELFF	TGTGCCAGCCTCATGAGCTATTCCCGCGGGGAGCTGTTTTTT
TRBJ1-4	few	NA	TRBV7-2	17	CASSSPTKDRSGEKLFF	TGTGCCAGCAGCTCCCCCACGAAAGACAGGAGCGGTGAAAAACTGTTTTTT
TRBJ1-1	NA	TRBD1	TRBV6-1	19	CASSTRPPGQGLIGTEAFF	TGTGCCAGCAGCACCCGTCCTCCGGGACAGGGACTTATTGGTACTGAAGCTTTCTTT
TRBJ2-1	many	TRBD2	TRBV24-1	17	CATSDLTLAGEQNEQFF	TGTGCCACCAGTGACCTTACCCTAGCGGGAGAACAAAATGAGCAGTTCTTC
TRBJ2-1	NA	NA	TRBV19	14	CASKVDLTGNEQFF	TGTGCCAGTAAGGTGGATCTCACCGGGAATGAGCAGTTCTTC
TRBJ1-6	few	NA	TRBV5-1	14	CASSQQGQDSPLHF	TGCGCCAGCAGCCAGCAGGGGCAGGATTCACCCCTCCACTTT
TRBJ2-5	many	NA	TRBV28	13	CAVSENRKETQYF	TGTGCCGTCTCGGAGAATAGGAAAGAGACCCAGTACTTC
TRBJ2-2	few	NA	TRBV12-3/TRBV12-4	14	CASIRQEDGGELFF	TGTGCCAGCATAAGACAGGAAGACGGCGGGGAGCTGTTTTTT
TRBJ1-1	NA	NA	TRBV15	14	CATSRALSNAEAFF	TGTGCCACCAGCAGGGCCTTGTCTAACGCTGAAGCTTTCTTT